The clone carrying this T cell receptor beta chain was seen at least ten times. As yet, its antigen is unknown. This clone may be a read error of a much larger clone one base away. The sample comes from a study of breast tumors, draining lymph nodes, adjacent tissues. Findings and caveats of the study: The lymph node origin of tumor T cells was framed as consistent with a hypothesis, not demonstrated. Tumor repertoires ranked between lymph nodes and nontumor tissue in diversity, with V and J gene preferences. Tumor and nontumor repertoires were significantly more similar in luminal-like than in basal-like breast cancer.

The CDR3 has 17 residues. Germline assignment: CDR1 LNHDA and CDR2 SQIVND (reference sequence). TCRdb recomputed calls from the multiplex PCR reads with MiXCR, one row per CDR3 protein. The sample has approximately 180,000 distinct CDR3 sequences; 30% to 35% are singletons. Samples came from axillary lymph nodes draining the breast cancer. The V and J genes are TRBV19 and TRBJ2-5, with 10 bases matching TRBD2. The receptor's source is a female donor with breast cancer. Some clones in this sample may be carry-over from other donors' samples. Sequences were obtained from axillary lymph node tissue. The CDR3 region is CASSIRGSGGLQETQSF. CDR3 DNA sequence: TGTGCCAGTAGTATCCGAGGTAGCGGGGGGTTACAAGAGACCCAGTCCTTC.